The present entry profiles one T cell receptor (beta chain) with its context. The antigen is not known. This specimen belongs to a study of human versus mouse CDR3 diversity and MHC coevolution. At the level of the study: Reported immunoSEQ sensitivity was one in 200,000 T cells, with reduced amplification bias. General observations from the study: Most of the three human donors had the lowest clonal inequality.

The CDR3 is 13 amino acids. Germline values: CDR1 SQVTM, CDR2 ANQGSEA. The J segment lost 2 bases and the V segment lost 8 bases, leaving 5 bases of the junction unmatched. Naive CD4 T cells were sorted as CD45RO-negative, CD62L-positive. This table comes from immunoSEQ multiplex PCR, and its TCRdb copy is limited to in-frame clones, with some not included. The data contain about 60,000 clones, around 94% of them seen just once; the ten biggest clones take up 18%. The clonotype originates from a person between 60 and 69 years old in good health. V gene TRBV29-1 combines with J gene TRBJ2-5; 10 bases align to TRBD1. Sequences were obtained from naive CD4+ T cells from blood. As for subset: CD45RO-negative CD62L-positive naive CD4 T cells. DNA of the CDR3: TGCAGCATAAGGACAGGGGGGCAAGAGACCCAGTACTTC. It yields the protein CSIRTGGQETQYF.